The rows below give T cell receptor beta chains drawn from one sample of a study of blood T cell repertoires in COVID-19. Clones were read by immunoSEQ multiplex PCR, and TCRdb kept only the in-frame ones, dropping some. The data show about 24,000 clones, around 90% seen once. Sequences were obtained from peripheral blood. Every receptor here comes from a woman in her 70s with active COVID-19. The CDR3 runs from the conserved cysteine through the conserved F or W. The D gene is left open where the match is weak. Only some rows state a clone size, as once, few, many or a class for expanded clones.

J gene	D gene	clone size	V gene	CDR3 protein	CDR3 DNA
TRBJ1-2	.	.	TRBV9	CASSGSIRGPYGYTF	TGTGCCAGCAGCGGCTCTATACGGGGTCCCTATGGCTACACCTTC
TRBJ2-3	.	.	TRBV3-1/TRBV3-2	CASSQPQGGGTDTQYF	TGTGCCAGCAGCCAGCCGCAGGGGGGCGGCACAGATACGCAGTATTTT
TRBJ1-3	TRBD1	.	TRBV6-5	CASSYSNQGGGNTIYF	TGTGCCAGCAGTTACTCGAATCAGGGGGGTGGAAACACCATATATTTT
TRBJ1-1	.	.	TRBV5-1	CASSRTVGQNTEAFF	TGCGCCAGCAGCCGTACCGTAGGACAGAACACTGAAGCTTTCTTT
TRBJ2-2	TRBD2	.	TRBV5-6	CASSSSGLAGGIGELFF	TGTGCCAGCAGCTCTAGTGGACTAGCGGGGGGCATCGGGGAGCTGTTTTTT
TRBJ2-3	TRBD2	.	TRBV4-2	CASSTRLAGGTDTQYF	TGTGCCAGCAGCACGCGACTAGCGGGGGGCACAGATACGCAGTATTTT
TRBJ1-5	.	once	TRBV7-2	CASSLGGGRGNQPQHF	TGTGCCAGCAGCTTAGGGGGGGGTCGAGGGAATCAGCCCCAGCATTTT
TRBJ1-5	TRBD1	.	TRBV5-4	CASSFGQGVGPQHF	TGTGCCAGCAGCTTTGGACAGGGGGTAGGCCCCCAGCATTTT
TRBJ1-1	.	.	TRBV14	CASSQGRVTEAFF	TGTGCCAGCAGCCAAGGCCGCGTCACTGAAGCTTTCTTT
TRBJ1-4	TRBD1	.	TRBV2	CASSEAVRGLGNEKLFF	TGTGCCAGCAGTGAAGCTGTCAGGGGGCTTGGTAATGAAAAACTGTTTTTT
TRBJ1-4	TRBD1	.	TRBV11-2	CASRAPGQVNEKLFF	TGTGCCAGCAGGGCGCCGGGACAGGTTAATGAAAAACTGTTTTTT
TRBJ2-1	TRBD2	.	TRBV30	CAWSSAGAEQFF	TGTGCCTGGAGTTCAGCGGGGGCAGAGCAGTTCTTC
TRBJ1-4	.	.	TRBV6-6	CASSYSAPTNEKLFF	TGTGCCAGCAGTTACTCAGCCCCAACTAATGAAAAACTGTTTTTT
TRBJ1-5	.	.	TRBV9	CASSVGQGNQPQHF	TGTGCCAGCAGCGTAGGGCAGGGAAATCAGCCCCAGCATTTT
TRBJ2-2	TRBD1	.	TRBV19	CASSMGQAATGELFF	TGTGCCAGTAGTATGGGACAGGCGGCCACCGGGGAGCTGTTTTTT
TRBJ2-7	TRBD2	.	TRBV6-4	CASSDSSSGGDHTSDEQYF	TGTGCCAGCAGTGACTCGTCTAGCGGGGGGGACCATACGAGCGACGAGCAGTACTTC